These 10 T cell receptor beta chains were sequenced from one sample in a study of blood T cell repertoires in COVID-19. Libraries were prepared by immunoSEQ multiplex PCR; TCRdb keeps only in-frame clonotypes and omits some of them. The table records about 76,000 clones, approximately 84% of them present only once. The sequenced sample was peripheral blood. These TCRs come from a man aged 55 to 70 with COVID-19, enrolled during active disease.

J is TRBJ1-1 and V is TRBV4-2, with D perhaps TRBD1 (5 bases). There are 14 residues in the CDR3. Trimming stripped 0 bases from V and 2 bases from J, with 7 bases between. Germline CDR1 is LGHNA and CDR2 is YNFKEQ. This CDR3 is CASSQDTGNTEAFF. The DNA of the CDR3 is TGTGCCAGCAGCCAAGATACAGGCAACACTGAAGCTTTCTTT.

The chain has TRBV7-9 and TRBJ1-2; D is ambiguous. The CDR3 is 15 residues long. V dropped 0 bases and J dropped 0 bases, with 8 bases sitting between them. Per germline, CDR1 SEHNR and CDR2 FQNEAQ (reference sequence). In DNA, the CDR3 is TGTGCCAGCAGCTTAGCTCCTACAGCTAACTATGGCTACACCTTC. It translates to CASSLAPTANYGYTF.

The J gene is TRBJ2-7, the V gene TRBV6-5, with 7 bases that match TRBD2. This CDR3 is built from 14 residues. CDR1 is MNHEY, CDR2 SVGAGI, per germline. The junction had 13 bases not matched to a gene; V was cut back by 7 bases and J by 7 bases. CDR3 sequence reads: CASMATGGWGEQYF. The CDR3 coding sequence is TGTGCCAGCATGGCAACGGGAGGCTGGGGGGAGCAGTACTTC.

V gene TRBV10-2 combines with J gene TRBJ2-7; 8 bases are a match to TRBD1. CDR3 length: 14 residues. The J segment lost 0 bases and the V segment lost 5 bases, leaving 3 bases of the junction unmatched. Germline assignment: CDR1 WSHSY and CDR2 SAAADI. The DNA for the CDR3 is TGCGCCAGCAGTCAACAGGGGGACTCCTACGAGCAGTACTTC. This gives the protein CASSQQGDSYEQYF.

This clone was counted only a few times. The chain carries TRBV30 and TRBJ1-5; TRBD1 matches at 11 bases. Germline CDR1 GTSNPN, CDR2 SVGIG (reference sequence). This CDR3 comprises 15 residues. J lost 7 bases, V lost 3 bases, and 8 bases had no gene match. As DNA, the CDR3 is TGTGCCTGGAGGGCCGGGGACAGGGGGGTCCAGCCCCAGCATTTT. Protein sequence: CAWRAGDRGVQPQHF.

This clone was detected ten times or more. This chain links TRBV11-2 with TRBJ1-3, with TRBD1 identical over 7 bases. Trimming took 5 bases from V and 3 from J; bases not matched to a gene: 19. Germline CDR1 and CDR2: SGHAT and FQNNGV. The CDR3 loop spans 19 amino acids. The CDR3 nucleotides read TGTGCCAGCAGCCCAGCCTTCGGTACAGGGGTTATGAGTGGAAACACCATATATTTT. Translation gives CASSPAFGTGVMSGNTIYF.

The chain is built from TRBV19 and TRBJ1-2, with D perhaps matching TRBD1 (5 bases). The CDR3 runs 14 residues. V gave up 4 bases and J gave up 2 bases, with 11 bases separating them. Per the germline V gene, CDR1 is LNHDA and CDR2 is SQIVND (reference sequence). The CDR3 DNA reads as TGTGCCAGTAGTAGCCCCCAGGGAAACTATGGCTACACCTTC. Its translation: CASSSPQGNYGYTF.

The CDR3: CASSLIVAQPQHF. The CDR3 DNA reads TGTGCCAGCAGTTTAATAGTCGCTCAGCCCCAGCATTTT. This chain connects TRBV28 to TRBJ1-5; no clear D. This CDR3 comprises 13 residues. CDR1 MDHEN and CDR2 SYDVKM come from the germline V gene. Trimming shortened V by 2 bases and J by 6 bases, and 8 bases separated the two germline ends.

This chain uses TRBV24-1 with TRBJ2-7, with D uncertain. This CDR3 region has 13 residues. Germline loops: CDR1 KGHDR, CDR2 SFDVKD. The V end was cut by 4 bases, the J end by 1 base, with 7 bases between. CDR3 loop: CATSDRVSYEQYF. The CDR3, as DNA: TGTGCCACCAGTGACCGGGTTTCCTACGAGCAGTACTTC.

This chain links TRBV6-5 with TRBJ1-1; perhaps TRBD1 as D (5 bases). The CDR3 contains 14 residues. V gave up 6 bases and J gave up 0 bases, with 11 bases separating them. Germline CDR1 MNHEY, CDR2 SVGAGI. The CDR3 protein is CASRLTEMNTEAFF. CDR3 sequence (DNA): TGTGCCAGCAGATTGACAGAGATGAACACTGAAGCTTTCTTT.